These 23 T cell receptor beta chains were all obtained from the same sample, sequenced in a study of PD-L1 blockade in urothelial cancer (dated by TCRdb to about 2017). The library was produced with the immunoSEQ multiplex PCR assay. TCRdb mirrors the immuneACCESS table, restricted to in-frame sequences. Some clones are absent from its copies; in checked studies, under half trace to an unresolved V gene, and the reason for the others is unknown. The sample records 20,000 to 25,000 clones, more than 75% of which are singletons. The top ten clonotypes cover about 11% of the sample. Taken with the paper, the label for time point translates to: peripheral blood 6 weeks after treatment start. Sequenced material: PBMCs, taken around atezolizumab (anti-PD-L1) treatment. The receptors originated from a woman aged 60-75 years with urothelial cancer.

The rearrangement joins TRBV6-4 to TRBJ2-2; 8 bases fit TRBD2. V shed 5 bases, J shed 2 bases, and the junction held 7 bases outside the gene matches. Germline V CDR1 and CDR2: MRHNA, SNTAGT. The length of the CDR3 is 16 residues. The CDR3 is CASSQFGGANTGELFF. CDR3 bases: TGTGCCAGCAGTCAATTCGGGGGGGCCAACACCGGGGAGCTGTTTTTT.

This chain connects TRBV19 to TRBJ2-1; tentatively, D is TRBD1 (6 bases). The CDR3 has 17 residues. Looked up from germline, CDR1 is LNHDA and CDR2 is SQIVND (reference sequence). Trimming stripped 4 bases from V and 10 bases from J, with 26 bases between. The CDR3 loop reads CASSKTGLGLVYEEQFF. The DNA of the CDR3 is TGTGCCAGTAGTAAAACAGGGTTGGGTTTGGTCTACGAGGAGCAGTTCTTC.

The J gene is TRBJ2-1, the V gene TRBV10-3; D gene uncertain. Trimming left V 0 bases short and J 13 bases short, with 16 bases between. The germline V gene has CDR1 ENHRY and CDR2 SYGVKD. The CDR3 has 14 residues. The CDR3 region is CAISESGGFDKQFF. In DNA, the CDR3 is TGTGCCATCAGTGAGTCTGGCGGCTTCGATAAACAGTTCTTC.

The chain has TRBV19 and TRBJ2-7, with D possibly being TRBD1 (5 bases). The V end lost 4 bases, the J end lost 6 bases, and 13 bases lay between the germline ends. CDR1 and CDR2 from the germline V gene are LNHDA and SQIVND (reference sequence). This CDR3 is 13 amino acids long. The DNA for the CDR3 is TGTGCCAGTAGTAAGAGAGGAAGGGGCGAGCAGTACTTC. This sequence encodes CASSKRGRGEQYF.

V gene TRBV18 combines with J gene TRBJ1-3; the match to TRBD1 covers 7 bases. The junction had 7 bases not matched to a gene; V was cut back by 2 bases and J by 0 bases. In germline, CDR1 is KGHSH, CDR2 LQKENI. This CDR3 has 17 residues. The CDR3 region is CASSPVTGENSGNTIYF. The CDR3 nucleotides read TGTGCCAGCTCACCAGTTACAGGGGAAAACTCTGGAAACACCATATATTTT.

CDR3 nucleotide sequence: TGTGCCAGTAGTTCCTCTCCCCGACAGGACAGGAACACTGAAGCTTTCTTT. It yields the protein CASSSSPRQDRNTEAFF. The gene calls are TRBV19 and TRBJ1-1, with D maybe TRBD1 (6 bases). The CDR3 spans 17 residues. Trimming removed 5 bases from V and 1 base from J, with 20 bases in between. The germline V gene has CDR1 LNHDA and CDR2 SQIVND (reference sequence). Looking up the rest from reference TRBV19 and TRBJ1-1 gives the full variable domain: DGGITQSPKYLFRKEGQNVTLSCEQNLNHDAMYWYRQDPGQGLRLIYYSQIVNDFQKGDIAEGYSVSREKKESFPLTVTSAQKNPTAFYLCASSSSPRQDRNTEAFFGQGTRLTVV.

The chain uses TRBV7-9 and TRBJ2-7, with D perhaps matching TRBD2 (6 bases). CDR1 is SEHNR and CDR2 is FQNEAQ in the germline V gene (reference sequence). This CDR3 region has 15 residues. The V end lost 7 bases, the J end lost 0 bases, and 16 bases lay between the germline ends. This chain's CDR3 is CASTLRGSYSYEQYF. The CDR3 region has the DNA TGTGCCAGCACCCTTCGGGGGTCGTACTCCTACGAGCAGTACTTC.

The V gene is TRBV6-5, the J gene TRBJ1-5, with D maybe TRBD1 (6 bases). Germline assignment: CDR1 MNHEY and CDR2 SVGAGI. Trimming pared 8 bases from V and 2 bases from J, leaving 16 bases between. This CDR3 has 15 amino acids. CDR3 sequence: CASRGGGDGNQPQHF. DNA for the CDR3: TGTGCCAGCCGAGGGGGGGGCGACGGCAATCAGCCCCAGCATTTT.

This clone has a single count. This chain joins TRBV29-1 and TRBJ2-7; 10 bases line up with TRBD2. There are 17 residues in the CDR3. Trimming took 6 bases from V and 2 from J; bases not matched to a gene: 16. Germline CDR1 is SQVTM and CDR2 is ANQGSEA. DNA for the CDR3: TGCAGCGTCGCCGAGGCGAGGACTAGCGGTATCACCTACGAGCAGTACTTC. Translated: CSVAEARTSGITYEQYF.

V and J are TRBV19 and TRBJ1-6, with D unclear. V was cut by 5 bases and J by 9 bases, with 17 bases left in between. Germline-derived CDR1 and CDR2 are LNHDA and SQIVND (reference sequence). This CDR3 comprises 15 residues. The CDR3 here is CASSPDRASGSPLHF. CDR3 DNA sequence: TGTGCCAGTAGTCCTGACCGAGCCAGCGGTTCACCCCTCCACTTT.

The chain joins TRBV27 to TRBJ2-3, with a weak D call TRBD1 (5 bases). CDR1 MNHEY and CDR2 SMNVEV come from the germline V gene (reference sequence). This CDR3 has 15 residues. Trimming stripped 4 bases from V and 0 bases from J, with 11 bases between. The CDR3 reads CASSSGFVSTDTQYF. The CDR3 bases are TGTGCCAGCAGTTCAGGGTTCGTGAGCACAGATACGCAGTATTTT.

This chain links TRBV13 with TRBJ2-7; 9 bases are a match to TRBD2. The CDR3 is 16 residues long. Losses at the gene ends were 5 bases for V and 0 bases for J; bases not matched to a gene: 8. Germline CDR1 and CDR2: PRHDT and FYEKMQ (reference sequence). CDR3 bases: TGTGCCAGCAGCCCCAAGATTAGCGGGGGCTCCTACGAGCAGTACTTC. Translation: CASSPKISGGSYEQYF.

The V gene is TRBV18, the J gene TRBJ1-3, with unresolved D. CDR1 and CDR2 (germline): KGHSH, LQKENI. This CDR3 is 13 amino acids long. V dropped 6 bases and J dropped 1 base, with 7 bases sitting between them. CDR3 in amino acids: CASSPESGNTIYF. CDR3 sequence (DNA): TGTGCCAGCTCCCCAGAGTCTGGAAACACCATATATTTT.

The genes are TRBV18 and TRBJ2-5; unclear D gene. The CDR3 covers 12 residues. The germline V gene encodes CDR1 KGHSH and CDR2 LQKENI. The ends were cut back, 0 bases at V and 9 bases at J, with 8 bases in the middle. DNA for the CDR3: TGTGCCAGCTCACCACCAATGTCTGCCCAGTACTTC. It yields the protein CASSPPMSAQYF.

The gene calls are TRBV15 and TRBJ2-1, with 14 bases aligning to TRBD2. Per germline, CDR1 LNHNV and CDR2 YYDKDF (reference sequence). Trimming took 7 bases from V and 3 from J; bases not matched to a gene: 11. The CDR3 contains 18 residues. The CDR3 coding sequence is TGTGCCACCACCCCTGAGACTAGCGGGGGGGCTGGCTACAATGAGCAGTTCTTC. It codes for CATTPETSGGAGYNEQFF. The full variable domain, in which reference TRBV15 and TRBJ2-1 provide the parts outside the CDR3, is DAMVIQNPRYQVTQFGKPVTLSCSQTLNHNVMYWYQQKSSQAPKLLFHYYDKDFNNEADTPDNFQSRRPNTSFCFLDIRSPGLGDTAMYLCATTPETSGGAGYNEQFFGPGTRLTVL.

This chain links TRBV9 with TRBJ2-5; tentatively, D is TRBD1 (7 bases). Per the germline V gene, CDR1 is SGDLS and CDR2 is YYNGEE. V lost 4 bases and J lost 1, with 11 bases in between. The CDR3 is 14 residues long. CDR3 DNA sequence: TGTGCCAGCAGCTCCAGGGGGGCCCAAGAGACCCAGTACTTC. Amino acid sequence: CASSSRGAQETQYF.

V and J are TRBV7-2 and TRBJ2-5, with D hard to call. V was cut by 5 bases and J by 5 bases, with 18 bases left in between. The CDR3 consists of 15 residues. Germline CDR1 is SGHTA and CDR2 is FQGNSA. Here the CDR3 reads CASSPDISQRETQYF. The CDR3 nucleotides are TGTGCCAGCAGCCCAGACATTTCGCAAAGGGAGACCCAGTACTTC.

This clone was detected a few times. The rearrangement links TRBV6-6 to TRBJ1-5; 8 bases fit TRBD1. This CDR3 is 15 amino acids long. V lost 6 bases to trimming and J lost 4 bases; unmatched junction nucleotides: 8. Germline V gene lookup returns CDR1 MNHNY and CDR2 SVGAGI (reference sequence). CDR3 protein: CASRMGQVLNQPQHF. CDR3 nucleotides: TGTGCCAGCAGAATGGGACAGGTCCTTAATCAGCCCCAGCATTTT.

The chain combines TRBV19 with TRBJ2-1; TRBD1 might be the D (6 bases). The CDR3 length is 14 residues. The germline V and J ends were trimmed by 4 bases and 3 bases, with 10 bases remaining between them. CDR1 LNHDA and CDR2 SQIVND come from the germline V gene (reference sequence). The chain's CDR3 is CASSRGQYYNEQFF. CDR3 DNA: TGTGCCAGTAGTAGGGGGCAGTACTACAATGAGCAGTTCTTC.

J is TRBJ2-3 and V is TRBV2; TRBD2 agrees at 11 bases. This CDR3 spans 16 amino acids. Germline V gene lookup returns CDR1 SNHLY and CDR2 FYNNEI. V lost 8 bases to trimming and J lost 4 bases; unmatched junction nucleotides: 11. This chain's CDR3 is CASGDSGRALADTQYF. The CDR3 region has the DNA TGTGCCAGCGGCGATAGCGGGAGGGCCCTGGCAGATACGCAGTATTTT.

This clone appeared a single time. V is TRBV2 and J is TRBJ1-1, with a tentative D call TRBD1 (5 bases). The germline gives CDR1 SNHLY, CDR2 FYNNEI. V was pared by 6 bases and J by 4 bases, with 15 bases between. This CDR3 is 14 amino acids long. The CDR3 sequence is CASRRDSAGTEAFF. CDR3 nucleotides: TGTGCCAGCAGGCGGGACTCGGCGGGCACTGAAGCTTTCTTT.

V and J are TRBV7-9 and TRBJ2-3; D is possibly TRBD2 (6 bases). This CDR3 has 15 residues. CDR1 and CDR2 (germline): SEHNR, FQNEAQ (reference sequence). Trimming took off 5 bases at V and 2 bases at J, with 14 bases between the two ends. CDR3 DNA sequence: TGTGCCAGCAGCCCCCGTCGGGGGACCACAGATACGCAGTATTTT. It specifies CASSPRRGTTDTQYF.

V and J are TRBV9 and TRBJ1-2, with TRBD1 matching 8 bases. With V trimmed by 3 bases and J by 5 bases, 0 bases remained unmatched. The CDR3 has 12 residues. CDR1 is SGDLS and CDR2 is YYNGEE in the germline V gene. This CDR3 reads CASSGQGYGYTF. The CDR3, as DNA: TGTGCCAGCAGCGGACAGGGGTATGGCTACACCTTC.